These 6 T cell receptor beta chains came from one sample sequenced in a study of blood T cell repertoires in COVID-19. Clones were sequenced by immunoSEQ multiplex PCR, and TCRdb holds only the in-frame ones, with some missing. The table has fewer than 250,000 clones, about nine tenths seen once. Sequencing used peripheral blood. Receptors originate from a woman aged 55-75 years who had recovered from COVID-19.

The chain combines TRBV6-5 with TRBJ1-5; no firm D call. Trimming removed 4 bases from V and 3 bases from J, with 13 bases in between. The CDR3 is 15 amino acids. Germline V gene lookup returns CDR1 MNHEY and CDR2 SVGAGI. The CDR3 spells CASSSSSMPNQPQHF. The CDR3 DNA reads as TGTGCCAGCAGTTCTTCTTCTATGCCCAATCAGCCCCAGCATTTT.

The chain carries TRBV7-9 and TRBJ2-7, with D possibly TRBD2 on 5 matching bases. V was trimmed by 5 bases and J by 3 bases, leaving 14 bases between them. This CDR3 spans 14 amino acids. CDR1 is SEHNR, CDR2 FQNEAQ, per germline (reference sequence). CDR3 loop: CASSDLGGYYEQYF. Written as DNA, the CDR3 is TGTGCCAGCAGCGACCTTGGCGGGTACTACGAGCAGTACTTC.

The rearrangement joins TRBV5-1 to TRBJ1-2; D remains unclear. The CDR3 loop spans 13 amino acids. The V end was cut by 1 base, the J end by 6 bases, with 10 bases between. Germline V lookup: CDR1 SGHRS, CDR2 YFSETQ. The CDR3: CASSLSGFDGYTF. CDR3 coding DNA: TGCGCCAGCAGCTTGTCCGGGTTCGATGGCTACACCTTC.

The V gene is TRBV5-4, the J gene TRBJ2-1; TRBD2 agrees at 11 bases. V was clipped by 4 bases and J by 5 bases; unmatched bases: 8. Germline V gene lookup returns CDR1 SGHNT and CDR2 YYREEE (reference sequence). This CDR3 has 16 amino acids. The CDR3 loop reads CASSPRVGLADNEQFF. The CDR3 DNA follows: TGTGCCAGCAGCCCCCGGGTGGGACTAGCGGACAATGAGCAGTTCTTC.

The V gene is TRBV7-2, the J gene TRBJ2-7; 11 positions match TRBD2. This CDR3 spans 14 amino acids. J gave up 6 bases and V 5 bases, and 6 bases lay outside the gene matches. Germline-derived CDR1 and CDR2 are SGHTA and FQGNSA. CDR3 nucleotides: TGTGCCAGCAGCGGCAGACTAGCGGGGTTCGAGCAGTACTTC. Translation: CASSGRLAGFEQYF.

The rearrangement links TRBV7-2 to TRBJ2-7; D ambiguous. Germline lookup yields CDR1 SGHTA and CDR2 FQGNSA. Trimming removed 8 bases from V and 1 base from J, with 9 bases in between. The CDR3 is 12 residues long. In DNA form, the CDR3 reads TGTGCCAGCGCGAAACGGTCCTACGAGCAGTACTTC. Its translation: CASAKRSYEQYF.